The 8 T cell receptor beta chains given below trace back to one sample, sequenced in a study of Graves' ophthalmopathy and Graves' hyperthyroidism. Amplified material comprised TCR beta CDR3 regions derived from RNA transcripts. Second-round multiplex PCR came after a first-round RT-PCR that employed HTBI primers. Via MiXCR, TCRdb re-called the multiplex PCR reads, giving one row per CDR3 protein. The top ten hold approximately 13% of the sample, which has under 400,000 distinct CDR3 sequences, roughly 15% seen once. The sequenced sample consisted of peripheral blood. Receptor source: an adult man with Graves' ophthalmopathy.

Ten or more counts support this clonotype. This chain connects TRBV6-1 to TRBJ2-2; 7 bases are shared with TRBD2. Trimming removed 4 bases from V and 5 bases from J; junction bases left unmatched: 4. The CDR3 has 14 residues. Germline V gives CDR1 MNHNS, CDR2 SASEGT. DNA for the CDR3: TGTGCCAGCAGTGGGCTGGGGGGGACCGGGGAGCTGTTTTTT. This encodes CASSGLGGTGELFF.

This clonotype was observed at least ten times. The rearrangement uses TRBV6-5 and TRBJ2-7; the D is unclear. The CDR3 runs to 15 residues. Germline V gene sequence: CDR1 MNHEY, CDR2 SVGAGI. The V and J ends lost 2 bases and 0 bases respectively, with 11 bases between them. The CDR3 sequence: CASSYPTENSYEQYF. The DNA of the CDR3 is TGTGCCAGCAGTTACCCGACGGAAAACTCCTACGAGCAGTACTTC.

This clonotype appeared many times. The chain links TRBV6-5 to TRBJ2-5; D could derive from TRBD1 or TRBD2 (5 bases each). Germline V CDR1 and CDR2: MNHEY, SVGAGI. V lost 2 bases and J lost 0, with 16 bases in between. The CDR3 totals 17 residues. In DNA form, the CDR3 reads TGTGCCAGCAGTTACCTTTTTTCCCGGGACCACCAAGAGACCCAGTACTTC. Its protein product is CASSYLFSRDHQETQYF.

This clonotype has ten or more counts. V usage is TRBV7-2 and J usage is TRBJ2-7, with 12 bases fitting TRBD2. V dropped 4 bases and J dropped 3; count of bases not matched to a gene: 7. Germline V gives CDR1 SGHTA, CDR2 FQGNSA. This CDR3 contains 16 residues. CDR3 bases: TGTGCCAGCAGCTCTCCCCTGACTAGCGGGAGCTACGAGCAGTACTTC. Amino acids: CASSSPLTSGSYEQYF.

A remark on this clonotype: A much larger clone sits a single nucleotide away, making a read error possible. The chain recombines TRBV29-1 with TRBJ1-1; D possibly corresponds to TRBD1 (5 bases). Germline CDR1 is SQVTM and CDR2 is ANQGSEA. This CDR3 spans 11 amino acids. The CDR3 bases are TGCGGCGTTGAAAGCCAGGGAGGGGCTTTCTTT. This gives the protein CGVESQGGAFF.

The gene calls are TRBV11-2 and TRBJ1-5, with a weak D call TRBD1 (6 bases). Germline CDR1 SGHAT, CDR2 FQNNGV. Trimming removed 5 bases from V and 1 base from J, with 15 bases in between. This CDR3 region has 16 residues. The CDR3 DNA reads as TGTGCCAGCAGCCGCTCCCGGACAGTGAGCAATCAGCCCCAGCATTTT. Protein: CASSRSRTVSNQPQHF.

This clonotype was detected ten times or more. V usage is TRBV18 and J usage is TRBJ1-5; no firm D call. The CDR3 length is 13 residues. CDR1 and CDR2 (germline): KGHSH, LQKENI. Trimming removed 1 base at V and 3 bases at J, with 4 bases between. In nucleotides, the CDR3 is TGTGCCAGCTCACCACAAGACAATCAGCCCCAGCATTTT. Its translation is CASSPQDNQPQHF.

This clonotype appeared many times. V is TRBV14 and J is TRBJ2-5; 10 bases map to TRBD2. The CDR3 runs to 16 residues. CDR1 is SGHDN and CDR2 is FVKESK in the germline V gene. The V and J ends lost 4 bases and 4 bases, in that order; junction bases with no gene match: 9. Written as DNA, the CDR3 is TGTGCCAGCAGCCGACGGTCCGGGACTAGCGCAGAGACCCAGTACTTC. Its translation is CASSRRSGTSAETQYF.